This TCR beta chain was found in a study of tumor-infiltrating lymphocytes in primary liver carcinoma. Germline DNA was also extracted, and blood RNA derived from unsorted whole blood. Before any surgery took place, approximately 4 milliliters of peripheral blood were collected. Regarding the study as a whole: For tumor-adjacent and tumor-blood pairs, overlap was less than that seen for tumor region pairs.

The V gene's germline CDR1 is SGHAT and CDR2 FQDESV (reference sequence). The CDR3 extends over 17 amino acids. Using a constant-region primer together with ProtoScript II reverse transcriptase, TCR beta cDNA was made from approximately 500 ng of total RNA. Generation of the TCR beta libraries relied on three nested multiplex PCR rounds using slightly modified ARM-PCR. TRBV1-TRBV30 forward primers paired with a C-beta reverse primer were used in the first two PCR rounds, which ran approximately 11 cycles each. TCRdb re-called the multiplex PCR reads through MiXCR, storing one row per CDR3 protein. The sample holds over 250,000 distinct CDR3 sequences; more than 55% are singletons and the top ten take 17%. Turning to this clonotype: Its antigen is not identified. One end of the junction does not line up with germline, which may come from a read error.

The sample taken for sequencing was peripheral blood. The receptor comes from a woman under 40 with primary liver carcinoma and hepatitis B virus infection. The V and J genes are TRBV11-1 and TRBJ2-3, with D possibly being TRBD1 (5 bases). For the CDR3, the DNA is TGTGCCAGCAGCCTCCTTGGTGGGGCACATGGCACAGATACGCGGTATTTT. Amino acids: CASSLLGGAHGTDTRYF.